This TCR beta chain was profiled in a study of cytomegalovirus exposure and HLA in healthy donors. Study outcomes and limitations: In a later analysis, a missense DCLRE1C variant was linked to TCR beta V- and J-gene trimming.

This PCR relied on a set of 60 Vbeta primers and 13 Jbeta primers. The data were produced by immunoSEQ multiplex PCR, yet TCRdb's version contains in-frame clones alone and is incomplete. Among approximately 200,000 clones listed, 83% were seen once. Remarks on this clone: Its antigen is unknown.

Germline values: CDR1 SSHAT, CDR2 FNYEAQ (reference sequence). With 1 base clipped from V and 7 bases from J, the junction kept 4 bases outside the gene matches. This CDR3 is built from 15 residues. Sequenced: PBMCs. The rearrangement uses TRBV7-7 and TRBJ2-2; 9 bases map to TRBD1. This TCR was recovered from a girl aged 5 to 17 in good health and CMV-seronegative. CDR3 bases: TGTGCCAGCAGCTTAGATCGGACAGGGGTCGGGGAGCTGTTTTTT. Translation: CASSLDRTGVGELFF.